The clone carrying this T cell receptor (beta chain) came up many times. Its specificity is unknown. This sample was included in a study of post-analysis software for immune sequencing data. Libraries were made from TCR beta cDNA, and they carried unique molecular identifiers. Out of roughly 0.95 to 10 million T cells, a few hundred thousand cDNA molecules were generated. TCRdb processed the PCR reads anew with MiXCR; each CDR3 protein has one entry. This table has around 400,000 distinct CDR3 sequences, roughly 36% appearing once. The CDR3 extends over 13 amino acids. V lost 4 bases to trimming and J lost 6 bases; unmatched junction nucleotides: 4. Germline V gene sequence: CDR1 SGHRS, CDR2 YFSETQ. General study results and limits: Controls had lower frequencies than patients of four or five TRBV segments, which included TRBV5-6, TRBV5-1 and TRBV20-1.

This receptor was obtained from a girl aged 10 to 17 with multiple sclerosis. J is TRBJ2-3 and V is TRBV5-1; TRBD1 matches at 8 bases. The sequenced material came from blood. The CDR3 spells CASSVRDRDTQYF. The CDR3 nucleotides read TGCGCCAGCAGCGTACGGGACAGGGATACGCAGTATTTT.